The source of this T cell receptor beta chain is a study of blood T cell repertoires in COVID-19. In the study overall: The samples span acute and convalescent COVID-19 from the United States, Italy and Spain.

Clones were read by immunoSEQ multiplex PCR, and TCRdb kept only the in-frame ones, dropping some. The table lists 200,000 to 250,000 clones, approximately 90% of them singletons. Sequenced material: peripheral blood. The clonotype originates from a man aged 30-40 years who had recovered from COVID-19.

The CDR3 reads CASSLQDTSYEQYF. The CDR3 region has the DNA TGTGCCAGCAGTTTACAGGACACTTCCTACGAGCAGTACTTC. This sequence joins TRBV27 and TRBJ2-7; maybe TRBD1 (5 bases). CDR1 and CDR2 (germline): MNHEY, SMNVEV (reference sequence). This CDR3 region has 14 residues. V lost 2 bases, J lost 1 base, and 9 bases lay in between.